This TCR beta chain was identified during a study of blood T cell repertoires in COVID-19. Study background: The study counted Cohort 3 donors as recovered given two negative PCRs, clearance, or symptom resolution. Acute and convalescent COVID-19 samples came from the United States, Italy and Spain.

In the study's own analysis: Nucleated cell counts were estimated from reference gene primer amplification. Sequenced by immunoSEQ multiplex PCR; TCRdb stores in-frame clones only, minus some. From that table come the V and J calls and clone size; the DNA was used to work out D and trimming. The sample holds under 400,000 clones, more than 75% seen once. The V gene's germline CDR1 is SEHNR and CDR2 FQNEAQ (reference sequence). The trim removed 4 bases at V and 3 bases at J, leaving 6 bases unmatched. This CDR3 has 15 residues. This study enrolled people aged roughly 18 to 89 from about two dozen US geographic areas.

The receptor was isolated from a man between 40 and 49 years old in a cohort exposed to, infected with or recovered from COVID-19 (not recorded which). The V and J genes are TRBV7-9 and TRBJ2-1; 7 bases fit TRBD1. Sequences were obtained from PBMCs or T cells enriched from blood (not recorded which). This chain's CDR3 is CASSSRDSFYNEQFF. CDR3 nucleotides: TGTGCCAGCAGCTCCCGGGACAGCTTCTACAATGAGCAGTTCTTC.